Listed here are 26 T cell receptor beta chains from one sample, sequenced in a study of chemoradiotherapy in HPV16-positive cancers. Clones were sequenced by immunoSEQ multiplex PCR, and TCRdb holds only the in-frame ones, with some missing. The sample contains some 6,200 clones, around 73% of which appear only once. This specimen was collected from a patient who underwent chemoradiotherapy. These receptors were obtained from a human donor with HPV-associated anogenital cancer.

This clone was picked up one time. The CDR3 spells CASSLTGNSYNSPLHF. DNA of the CDR3: TGTGCCAGCAGCTTAACAGGGAACTCCTATAATTCACCCCTCCACTTT. The chain recombines TRBV7-2 with TRBJ1-6; D might be TRBD1 (6 bases). The CDR3 contains 16 residues. The germline V and J ends were trimmed by 2 bases and 0 bases, with 8 bases remaining between them. Per the germline V gene, CDR1 is SGHTA and CDR2 is FQGNSA.

The CDR3 sequence is CASSRDTGSSEQYF. The DNA for the CDR3 is TGTGCCAGTAGCCGGGACACTGGATCTAGCGAGCAGTACTTC. The rearrangement uses TRBV19 and TRBJ2-7; a weak D match, TRBD1 (6 bases). This CDR3 has 14 amino acids. Germline V CDR1 and CDR2: LNHDA, SQIVND (reference sequence). The germline V and J ends were trimmed by 6 bases and 6 bases, with 18 bases remaining between them.

CDR3 in amino acids: CASSSTGFTGELFF. The CDR3 DNA reads as TGTGCCAGCAGCTCGACAGGGTTTACCGGGGAGCTGTTTTTT. The chain links TRBV7-9 to TRBJ2-2; 7 bases fit TRBD1. The V gene end was trimmed by 4 bases and the J gene end by 5 bases; junction bases not matched to a gene: 4. Germline-derived CDR1 and CDR2 are SEHNR and FQNEAQ (reference sequence). The CDR3 sequence is 14 residues long.

This clone was seen more than once but under ten times. The J gene is TRBJ1-4, the V gene TRBV11-2, with 8 bases lining up with TRBD1. The CDR3 loop spans 15 amino acids. V lost 5 bases to trimming and J lost 6 bases; unmatched junction nucleotides: 8. CDR1 is SGHAT and CDR2 is FQNNGV in the germline V gene. The CDR3 sequence is CASSGRRTGYEKLFF. DNA for the CDR3: TGTGCCAGCAGCGGGCGCCGGACAGGGTATGAAAAACTGTTTTTT.

The rearrangement links TRBV4-3 to TRBJ1-1; D not certain. The CDR3 length is 14 residues. V was clipped by 0 bases and J by 0 bases, with 5 bases between them. Germline V gene lookup returns CDR1 LGHNA and CDR2 YSLEER. The CDR3 reads CASSQDALNTEAFF. The CDR3 bases are TGCGCCAGCAGCCAAGACGCGTTGAACACTGAAGCTTTCTTT.

The rearrangement uses TRBV2 and TRBJ2-7; perhaps TRBD2 as D (6 bases). The CDR3 sequence is 15 residues long. V was cut by 6 bases and J by 0 bases, with 15 bases left in between. From germline, CDR1 is SNHLY and CDR2 FYNNEI. Here the CDR3 reads CASRLHTTSSYEQYF. The CDR3 DNA sequence: TGTGCCAGCAGGTTACATACGACTAGCTCCTACGAGCAGTACTTC. The whole variable domain, filled in from reference TRBV2 and TRBJ2-7, reads EPEVTQTPSHQVTQMGQEVILRCVPISNHLYFYWYRQILGQKVEFLVSFYNNEISEKSEIFDDQFSVERPDGSNFTLKIRSTKLEDSAMYFCASRLHTTSSYEQYFGPGTRLTVT.

The chain links TRBV2 to TRBJ1-1; 7 bases agree with TRBD1. The V gene's germline CDR1 is SNHLY and CDR2 FYNNEI. CDR3 length: 15 residues. Trimming at V came to 0 bases and at J to 2 bases, leaving 3 bases not matched to a gene. In nucleotides, the CDR3 is TGTGCCAGCAGTGAAGCATACAGGGGAAACACTGAAGCTTTCTTT. This codes for CASSEAYRGNTEAFF.

This clone was recorded once. V is TRBV14 and J is TRBJ1-1; 7 nucleotides agree with TRBD1. The CDR3 runs 15 residues. CDR1 is SGHDN and CDR2 is FVKESK in the germline V gene. The V segment lost 6 bases and the J segment 0 bases; nucleotides outside the gene matches: 7. Here the CDR3 DNA reads TGTGCCAGCAGACCCATTGACAGGGTGAACACTGAAGCTTTCTTT. This encodes CASRPIDRVNTEAFF.

The chain links TRBV5-1 to TRBJ2-1, with D perhaps matching TRBD1 (5 bases). Trimming removed 5 bases at V and 4 bases at J, with 16 bases between. CDR1 SGHRS and CDR2 YFSETQ come from the germline V gene. The CDR3 consists of 15 residues. CDR3 residues: CASRNRGSEYNEQFF. The CDR3 DNA reads TGCGCCAGCAGAAATAGGGGTAGTGAATACAATGAGCAGTTCTTC.

This clone showed up just a few times. The chain has TRBV18 and TRBJ2-3; unclear D gene. The CDR3 extends over 13 amino acids. The germline V and J ends were trimmed by 4 bases and 0 bases, with 5 bases remaining between them. CDR1 is KGHSH and CDR2 is LQKENI in the germline V gene. The CDR3 loop reads CASSLGSTDTQYF. CDR3 DNA sequence: TGTGCCAGCTCACTCGGGAGCACAGATACGCAGTATTTT.

The DNA of the CDR3 is TGCAGCGTTGAGGGAGGTCCGAACACCGGGGAGCTGTTTTTT. Translated: CSVEGGPNTGELFF. The chain is built from TRBV29-1 and TRBJ2-2; TRBD2 might be the D (6 bases). V dropped 3 bases and J dropped 0 bases, with 8 bases sitting between them. The CDR3 covers 14 residues. CDR1 SQVTM and CDR2 ANQGSEA come from the germline V gene.

This clone was counted between two and nine times. The CDR3 region is CAWKLSNTVLDTQYF. CDR3 bases: TGTGCCTGGAAACTGAGTAATACCGTCTTGGATACGCAGTATTTT. The rearrangement links TRBV30 to TRBJ2-3; D gene unclear. V was pared by 4 bases and J by 6 bases, with 20 bases between. CDR3 length equals 15 residues. Germline lookup yields CDR1 GTSNPN and CDR2 SVGIG (reference sequence).

The chain has TRBV7-2 and TRBJ1-5; perhaps TRBD1 as D (6 bases). CDR3 size: 13 residues. The V gene's germline CDR1 is SGHTA and CDR2 FQGNSA. Between the trimmed V and J ends, which lost 5 bases and 7 bases, there was a span of 12 bases. CDR3 in amino acids: CASSHPGAQPQHF. Written as DNA, the CDR3 is TGTGCCAGCAGCCACCCAGGGGCCCAGCCCCAGCATTTT.

The chain has TRBV11-1 and TRBJ2-5; 8 positions agree with TRBD1. The CDR3 loop spans 13 amino acids. Losses at the gene ends were 9 bases for V and 5 bases for J; bases not matched to a gene: 8. The germline CDR1 and CDR2 sequences are SGHAT and FQDESV (reference sequence). The CDR3 here is CASSQGAGETQYF. As DNA, the CDR3 is TGTGCCAGTTCGCAGGGGGCTGGGGAGACCCAGTACTTC.

The chain recombines TRBV19 with TRBJ2-5; 12 bases are a match to TRBD2. The CDR3 is 16 amino acids. V trimming: 2 bases; J trimming: 1 base; junction bases outside the gene matches: 2. The germline gives CDR1 LNHDA, CDR2 SQIVND (reference sequence). The CDR3 region is CASSITLAGGQETQYF. The CDR3 DNA is TGTGCCAGTAGTATAACACTAGCGGGGGGCCAAGAGACCCAGTACTTC.

V usage is TRBV19 and J usage is TRBJ1-5; tentatively, D is TRBD1 (6 bases). The CDR3 is made up of 15 amino acids. Germline V CDR1 and CDR2: LNHDA, SQIVND (reference sequence). Trimming took off 4 bases at V and 1 base at J, with 11 bases between the two ends. The CDR3 DNA reads as TGTGCCAGTAGTAGCACAGGGAGAAGCAATCAGCCCCAGCATTTT. This gives the protein CASSSTGRSNQPQHF.

This chain links TRBV6-5 with TRBJ1-4; D is undetermined. The CDR3 loop spans 13 amino acids. The germline V and J ends were trimmed by 6 bases and 4 bases, with 9 bases remaining between them. Per germline, CDR1 MNHEY and CDR2 SVGAGI. CDR3 DNA sequence: TGTGCCAGCAGAGAGGTAGATAATGAAAAACTGTTTTTT. It specifies CASREVDNEKLFF.

This chain uses TRBV2 with TRBJ1-1; D gene ambiguous. V lost 6 bases and J 4 bases, leaving 21 bases between the germline ends. CDR1 is SNHLY, CDR2 FYNNEI, per germline. This CDR3 comprises 16 residues. CDR3 bases: TGTGCCAGCAGCCTACTCCGGGTTATCGTGAGCACTGAAGCTTTCTTT. It codes for CASSLLRVIVSTEAFF. Based on the CDR3 plus reference TRBV2 and TRBJ1-1, the full variable domain is EPEVTQTPSHQVTQMGQEVILRCVPISNHLYFYWYRQILGQKVEFLVSFYNNEISEKSEIFDDQFSVERPDGSNFTLKIRSTKLEDSAMYFCASSLLRVIVSTEAFFGQGTRLTVV.

This chain uses TRBV2 with TRBJ2-1, with 7 positions matching TRBD1. The trim removed 4 bases at V and 9 bases at J, leaving 9 bases unmatched. This CDR3 region has 14 residues. Germline loops: CDR1 SNHLY, CDR2 FYNNEI. The DNA for the CDR3 is TGTGCCAGCAGTGGTCAACAGGGGTGGGGTGAGCAGTTCTTC. Amino acid sequence: CASSGQQGWGEQFF.

The gene calls are TRBV4-1 and TRBJ1-1; no definite D call. Germline values: CDR1 MGHRA, CDR2 YSYEKL. Trimming pared 3 bases from V and 4 bases from J, leaving 15 bases between. This CDR3 is 15 amino acids long. DNA for the CDR3: TGCGCCAGCAGCCAGCAAAGTTCTACGGGCACTGAAGCTTTCTTT. This gives the protein CASSQQSSTGTEAFF.

This clone was observed a single time. The chain has TRBV5-6 and TRBJ1-1; 9 nucleotides line up with TRBD1. Losses at the gene ends were 2 bases for V and 4 bases for J; bases not matched to a gene: 3. The CDR3 runs 14 residues. In germline, CDR1 is SGHDT, CDR2 YYEEEE. Here the CDR3 DNA reads TGTGCCAGCAGCTTCGGGACAGGGACCACTGAAGCTTTCTTT. Its translation: CASSFGTGTTEAFF.

This clone turned up a few times. The chain links TRBV28 to TRBJ1-2; D unresolved. This CDR3 is 12 amino acids long. V dropped 5 bases and J dropped 5 bases, with 9 bases sitting between them. CDR1 is MDHEN, CDR2 SYDVKM, per germline. The CDR3 DNA follows: TGTGCCAGCAGTGCGGGAGCTTATGGCTACACCTTC. The encoded protein is CASSAGAYGYTF.

This clone was recorded a few times. The chain combines TRBV7-2 with TRBJ1-6; unclear D gene. V was cut by 3 bases and J by 2 bases, with 14 bases left in between. Germline V gene data show CDR1 as SGHTA and CDR2 as FQGNSA. The CDR3 contains 17 residues. In nucleotides, the CDR3 is TGTGCCAGCAGCTTTGACTTTTCGCCCACCTATAATTCACCCCTCCACTTT. It translates to CASSFDFSPTYNSPLHF. Filled out from reference TRBV7-2 and TRBJ1-6, the complete variable domain reads GAGVSQSPSNKVTEKGKDVELRCDPISGHTALYWYRQSLGQGLEFLIYFQGNSAPDKSGLPSDRFSAERTGGSVSTLTIQRTQQEDSAVYLCASSFDFSPTYNSPLHFGNGTRLTVT.

J is TRBJ2-7 and V is TRBV15; D is perhaps TRBD1 (6 bases). Germline V CDR1 and CDR2: LNHNV, YYDKDF (reference sequence). Trimming shortened V by 0 bases and J by 5 bases, and 11 bases separated the two germline ends. The CDR3 runs 14 residues. CDR3 nucleotides: TGTGCCACCAGCAGAGATGTACAGGGCCACGAGCAGTACTTC. Encoded protein: CATSRDVQGHEQYF.

The V call is TRBV5-4, the J call TRBJ1-2, with TRBD1 identical over 7 bases. J lost 2 bases, V lost 3 bases, and 4 bases had no gene match. The length of the CDR3 is 14 residues. The germline CDR1 and CDR2 sequences are SGHNT and YYREEE (reference sequence). The CDR3 region is CASSSRQGNYGYTF. Written as DNA, the CDR3 is TGTGCCAGCAGCTCTCGACAGGGCAACTATGGCTACACCTTC.

The rearrangement uses TRBV5-6 and TRBJ2-7, with 11 bases matching TRBD1. From germline, CDR1 is SGHDT and CDR2 YYEEEE. J gave up 4 bases and V 1 base, and 7 bases lay outside the gene matches. The CDR3 covers 16 residues. The DNA of the CDR3 is TGTGCCAGCAGCTTGCGCGTAGGACAGGGGGCTTACGAGCAGTACTTC. Protein product: CASSLRVGQGAYEQYF.